This TCR beta chain was retrieved from a study of vaccination and CD4 T cells after COVID-19. About the research overall: The interval from dose two to post-vaccine sampling had a median of approximately 70 days, and it ranged from 14 to 241. Study-wide results and caveats: Spike mono-reactivity was the property of 304 of 307 vaccine-specific clones in convalescent patients.

Concerning this clonotype itself: The antigen is unknown.

Trimming removed 3 bases from V and 6 bases from J; junction bases left unmatched: 5. CDR1 and CDR2 (germline): MNHEY, SVGAGI. The CDR3 is 15 residues long. At the Johns Hopkins FTIC core, DNA taken from cultured CD4+ T cells was sequenced by way of the Oncomine TCR Beta short-read assay. TCRdb ran MiXCR on the PCR reads and lists one entry per CDR3 protein. The sample shows some 11,000 distinct CDR3 sequences, 77% of them seen only once. Treatment: roughly 11-day PBMC culture with coronavirus spike peptide pools or control peptides (ViraFEST assay). The sequence came from a human donor who had recovered from COVID-19. The gene calls are TRBV6-5 and TRBJ1-6; 7 bases fit TRBD1. Sequenced sample: CD4+ T cells from blood, cultured in vitro. The CDR3 spells CASSYSRDSNSPLHF. CDR3 sequence (DNA): TGTGCCAGCAGTTATTCTCGGGACAGTAATTCACCCCTCCACTTT.